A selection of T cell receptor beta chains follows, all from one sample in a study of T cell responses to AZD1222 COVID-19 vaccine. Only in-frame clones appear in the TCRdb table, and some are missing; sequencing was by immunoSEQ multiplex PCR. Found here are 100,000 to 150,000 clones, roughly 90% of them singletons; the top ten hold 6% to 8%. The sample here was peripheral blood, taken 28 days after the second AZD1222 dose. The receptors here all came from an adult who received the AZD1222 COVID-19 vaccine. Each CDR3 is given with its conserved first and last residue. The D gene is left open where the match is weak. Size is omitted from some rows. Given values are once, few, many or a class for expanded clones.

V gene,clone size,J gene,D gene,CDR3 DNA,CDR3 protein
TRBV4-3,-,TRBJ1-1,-,TGCGCCAGCAGCCGGAGACGTCATCTCACTGAAGCTTTCTTT,CASSRRRHLTEAFF
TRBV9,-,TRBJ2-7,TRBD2,TGTGCCAGCAGCGTGACTAGCGGGAGCCTCGAGCAGTACTTC,CASSVTSGSLEQYF
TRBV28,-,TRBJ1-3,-,TGTGCCAGCAGTTTAGACGGCCGTAGAGGAAACACCATATATTTT,CASSLDGRRGNTIYF
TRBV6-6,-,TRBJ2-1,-,TGTGCCAGCAGCCCCCGTTCCGTTTTCCGCCGGAATGAGCAGTTCTTC,CASSPRSVFRRNEQFF
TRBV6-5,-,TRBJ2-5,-,TGTGCCAGCCGGAAGGGGGGGGAAGAGACCCAGTACTTC,CASRKGGEETQYF
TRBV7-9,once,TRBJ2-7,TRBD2,TGTGCCAGCAGCTCCCCGCGGGGGGCGGCTTACGAGCAGTACTTC,CASSSPRGAAYEQYF
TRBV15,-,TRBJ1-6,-,TGTGCCACCAGCAGAGATCCCCAGGGATTCTCACCCCTCCACTTT,CATSRDPQGFSPLHF
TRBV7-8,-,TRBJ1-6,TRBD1,TGTGCCAGCATCCTAAGGACAGGGGATTCACCCCTCCACTTT,CASILRTGDSPLHF
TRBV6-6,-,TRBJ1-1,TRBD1,TGTGCCAGCAGTTACGGACAGGGCTCCCCCCAAGCTTTCTTT,CASSYGQGSPQAFF
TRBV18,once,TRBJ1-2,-,TGTGCCAGCTCACCACCTATCGGGGTGCATGGCTACACCTTC,CASSPPIGVHGYTF
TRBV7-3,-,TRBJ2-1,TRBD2,TGTGCCAGCAGCTTGACTAGCGGGTCTAACAATGAGCAGTTCTTC,CASSLTSGSNNEQFF
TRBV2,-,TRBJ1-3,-,TGTGCCTCCGGGCAGATCTCTGGAAACACCATATATTTT,CASGQISGNTIYF
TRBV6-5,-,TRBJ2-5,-,TGTGCCAGCAGTTACAATGCCCAGGGGGGGGAGACCCAGTACTTC,CASSYNAQGGETQYF
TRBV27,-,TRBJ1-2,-,TGTGCCAGCAGCCGCGGGGGGCGGTATGGCTACACCTTC,CASSRGGRYGYTF
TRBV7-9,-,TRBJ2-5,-,TGTGCCAGCAGCCCTTATGACACTGTAGAGACCCAGTACTTC,CASSPYDTVETQYF
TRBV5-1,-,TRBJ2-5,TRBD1,TGCGCCAGCAGTTTTCAGGGGGTCGAGACCCAGTACTTC,CASSFQGVETQYF
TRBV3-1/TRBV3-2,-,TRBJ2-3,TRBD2,TGTGCCAGCAGCCAGACTAGCGCTCGTGCGTATTTT,CASSQTSARAYF
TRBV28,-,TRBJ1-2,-,TGTGCCAGCAGTTTATCTCAGAGCTATGGCTACACCTTC,CASSLSQSYGYTF
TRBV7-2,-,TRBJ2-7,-,TGTGCCAGCAGCCCACGGAAGGGTGGCTACGAGCAGTACTTC,CASSPRKGGYEQYF
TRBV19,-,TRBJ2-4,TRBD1,TGTGCCAGTATCTCACACAGGGGGCTGTACTTC,CASISHRGLYF
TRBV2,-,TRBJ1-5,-,TGTGCCAGCAGGGCCTGGGAGGATCAGCCCCAGCATTTT,CASRAWEDQPQHF
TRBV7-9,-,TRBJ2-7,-,TGTGCCAGCAGCTTAGGAGAGGGCCCGTACGAGCAGTACTTC,CASSLGEGPYEQYF
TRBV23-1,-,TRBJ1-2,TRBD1,TGCGCCAGCAGTCAACTGGGGACAGGTTATGGCTACACCTTC,CASSQLGTGYGYTF
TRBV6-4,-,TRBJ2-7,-,TGTGCCAGCCTCGCCGAGCAGTACTTC,CASLAEQYF
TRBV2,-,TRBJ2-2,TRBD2,TGTGCCAGCAGTGACCGGGGGGGGCGGACCGGGGAGCTGTTTTTT,CASSDRGGRTGELFF
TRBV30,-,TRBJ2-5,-,TGTGCCTGGAGTAGGGGTATCCAAGAGACCCAGTACTTC,CAWSRGIQETQYF
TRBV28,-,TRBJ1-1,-,TGTGCCAGCAGTTTATCCAGGGAGTCCTCTCACTGGGGTGAAGCTTTCTTT,CASSLSRESSHWGEAFF
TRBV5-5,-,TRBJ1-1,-,TGTGCCAGCACCCGGGGGGGGTTTACTGAAGCTTTCTTT,CASTRGGFTEAFF
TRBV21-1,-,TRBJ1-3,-,TGTGCCAGCAGCAAGGCCTTAGGGGCGTGCGGAAACACCATATATTTT,CASSKALGACGNTIYF
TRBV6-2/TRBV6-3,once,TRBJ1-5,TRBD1,TGTGCCAGCAGTAAGGGACAGGGTCAGCCCCAGCATTTT,CASSKGQGQPQHF
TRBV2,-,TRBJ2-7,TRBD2,TGTGCCAGCAGCCGAGGACCCGGACTAGCCTCCTACGAGCAGTACTTC,CASSRGPGLASYEQYF
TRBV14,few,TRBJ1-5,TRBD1,TGTGCCAGCAGCCACAGGGGGAGTCAGCCCCAGCATTTT,CASSHRGSQPQHF
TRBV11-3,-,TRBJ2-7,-,TGTGCCAGCAACCATGGGAGCTCCTACGAGCAGTACTTC,CASNHGSSYEQYF
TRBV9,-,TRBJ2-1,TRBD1,TGTGCCAGCAGCGTCACCGGGACAGGTCTTGAGCAGTTCTTC,CASSVTGTGLEQFF
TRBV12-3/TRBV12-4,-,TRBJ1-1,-,TGTGCCAGCACCCAGAACAGGAACACTGAAGCTTTCTTT,CASTQNRNTEAFF
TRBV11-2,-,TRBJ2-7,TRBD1,TGTGCCAGCAGCCGCGGGACAGGGTCCTACGAGCAGTACTTC,CASSRGTGSYEQYF
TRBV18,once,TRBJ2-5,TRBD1,TGTGCCAGCTCAACCCGGGACAGGGGCCAAGAGACCCAGTACTTC,CASSTRDRGQETQYF
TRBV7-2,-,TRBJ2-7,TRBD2,TGTGCCAGCAGCCCTTTCCTAGCGGCTAGCTCCTACGAGCAGTACTTC,CASSPFLAASSYEQYF
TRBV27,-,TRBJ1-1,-,TGTGCCAGCAGGCCATACCCGGGGGGAGGGACTGAAGCTTTCTTT,CASRPYPGGGTEAFF
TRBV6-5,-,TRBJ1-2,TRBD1,TGTGCCAGCAGGAGGGACAGGGTAGGATATGGCTACACCTTC,CASRRDRVGYGYTF